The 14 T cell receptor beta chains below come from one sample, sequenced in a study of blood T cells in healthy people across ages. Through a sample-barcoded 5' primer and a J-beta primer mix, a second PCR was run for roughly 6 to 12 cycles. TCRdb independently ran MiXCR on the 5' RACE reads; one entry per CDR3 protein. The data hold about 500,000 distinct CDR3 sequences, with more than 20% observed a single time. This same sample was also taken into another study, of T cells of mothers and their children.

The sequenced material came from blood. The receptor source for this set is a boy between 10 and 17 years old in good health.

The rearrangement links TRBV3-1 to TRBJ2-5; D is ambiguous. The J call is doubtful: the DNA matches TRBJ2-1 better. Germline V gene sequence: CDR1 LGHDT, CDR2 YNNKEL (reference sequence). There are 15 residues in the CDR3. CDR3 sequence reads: CASSQELSLNNEQFF. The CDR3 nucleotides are TGTGCCAGCAGCCAAGAACTATCCCTAAACAATGAGCAGTTCTTC.

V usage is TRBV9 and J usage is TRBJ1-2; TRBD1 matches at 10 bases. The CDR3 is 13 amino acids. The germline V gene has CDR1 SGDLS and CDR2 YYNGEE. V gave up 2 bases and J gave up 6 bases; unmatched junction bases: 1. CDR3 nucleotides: TGTGCCAGCAGCGTGGGACAGGGGAATGGCTACACCTTC. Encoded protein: CASSVGQGNGYTF.

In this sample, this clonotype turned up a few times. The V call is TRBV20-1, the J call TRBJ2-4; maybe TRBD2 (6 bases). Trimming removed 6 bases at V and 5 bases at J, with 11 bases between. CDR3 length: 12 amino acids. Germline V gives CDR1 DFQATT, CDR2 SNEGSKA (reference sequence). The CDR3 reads CSARLVQNIQYF. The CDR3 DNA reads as TGCAGTGCCAGACTAGTGCAAAACATTCAGTACTTC.

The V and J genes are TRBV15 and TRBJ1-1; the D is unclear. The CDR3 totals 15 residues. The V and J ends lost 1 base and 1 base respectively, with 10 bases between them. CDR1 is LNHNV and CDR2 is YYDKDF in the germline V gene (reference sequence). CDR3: CATSRVREGNTEAFF. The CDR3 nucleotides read TGTGCCACCAGCAGAGTTAGAGAGGGGAACACTGAAGCTTTCTTT.

The CDR3 DNA reads as TGTGCCAGCAGCTACCCGAGACGGGGCAGATCCTACGAGCAGTACTTC. Protein sequence: CASSYPRRGRSYEQYF. The chain couples TRBV7-9 to TRBJ2-7; either TRBD1 or TRBD2 may fit D (5 bases each). Looked up from germline, CDR1 is SEHNR and CDR2 is FQNEAQ (reference sequence). Trimming shortened V by 4 bases and J by 1 base, and 17 bases separated the two germline ends. The CDR3 is 16 residues long.

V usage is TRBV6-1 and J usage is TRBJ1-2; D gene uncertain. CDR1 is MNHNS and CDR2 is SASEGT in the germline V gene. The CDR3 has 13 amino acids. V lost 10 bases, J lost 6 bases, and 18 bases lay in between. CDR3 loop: CATTAVSLDGYTF. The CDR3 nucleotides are TGTGCCACCACAGCCGTGTCCCTAGATGGCTACACCTTC.

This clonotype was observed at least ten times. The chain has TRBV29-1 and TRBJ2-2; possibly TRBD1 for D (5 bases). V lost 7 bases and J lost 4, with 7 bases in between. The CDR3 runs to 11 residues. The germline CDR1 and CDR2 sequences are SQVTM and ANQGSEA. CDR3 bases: TGCAGCGCAGGGTTCACCGGGGAGCTGTTTTTT. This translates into CSAGFTGELFF.

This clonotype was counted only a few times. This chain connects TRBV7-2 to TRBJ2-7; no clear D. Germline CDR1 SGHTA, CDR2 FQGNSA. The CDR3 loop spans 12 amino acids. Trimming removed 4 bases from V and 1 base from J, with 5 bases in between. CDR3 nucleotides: TGTGCCAGCAGCTATCGATCCTACGAGCAGTACTTC. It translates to CASSYRSYEQYF. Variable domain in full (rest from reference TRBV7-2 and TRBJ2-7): GAGVSQSPSNKVTEKGKDVELRCDPISGHTALYWYRQSLGQGLEFLIYFQGNSAPDKSGLPSDRFSAERTGGSVSTLTIQRTQQEDSAVYLCASSYRSYEQYFGPGTRLTVT.

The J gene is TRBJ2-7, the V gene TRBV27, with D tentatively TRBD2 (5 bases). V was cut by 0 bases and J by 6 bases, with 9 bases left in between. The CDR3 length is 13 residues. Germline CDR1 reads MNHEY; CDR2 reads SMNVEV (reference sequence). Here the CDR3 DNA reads TGTGCCAGCAGTTTATCACCGGGATCCGAGCAGTACTTC. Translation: CASSLSPGSEQYF.

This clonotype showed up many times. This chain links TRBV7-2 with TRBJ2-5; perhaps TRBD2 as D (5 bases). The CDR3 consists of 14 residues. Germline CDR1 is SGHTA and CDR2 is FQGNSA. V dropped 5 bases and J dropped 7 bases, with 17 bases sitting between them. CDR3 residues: CASSPVVAEGTQYF. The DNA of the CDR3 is TGTGCCAGCAGCCCAGTTGTAGCTGAGGGGACCCAGTACTTC.

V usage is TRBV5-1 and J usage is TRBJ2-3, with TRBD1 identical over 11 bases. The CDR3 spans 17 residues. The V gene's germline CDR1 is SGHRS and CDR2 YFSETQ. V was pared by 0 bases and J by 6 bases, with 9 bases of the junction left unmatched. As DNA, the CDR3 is TGCGCCAGCAGCTTGGAAAGGGGACAGGGGGGTCAGGATACGCAGTATTTT. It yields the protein CASSLERGQGGQDTQYF.

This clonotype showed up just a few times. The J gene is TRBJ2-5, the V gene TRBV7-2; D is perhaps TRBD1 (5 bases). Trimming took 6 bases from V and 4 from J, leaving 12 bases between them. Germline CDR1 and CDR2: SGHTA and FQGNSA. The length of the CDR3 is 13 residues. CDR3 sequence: CASRQAFPETQYF. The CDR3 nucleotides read TGTGCCAGCAGACAGGCTTTCCCAGAGACCCAGTACTTC.

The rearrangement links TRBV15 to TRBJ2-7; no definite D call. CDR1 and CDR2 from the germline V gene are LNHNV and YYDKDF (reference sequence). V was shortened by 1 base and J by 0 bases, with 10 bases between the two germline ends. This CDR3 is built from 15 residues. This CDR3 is CATSRVPASSYEQYF. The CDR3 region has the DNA TGTGCCACCAGCAGAGTCCCAGCAAGCTCCTACGAGCAGTACTTC. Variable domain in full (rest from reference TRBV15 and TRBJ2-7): DAMVIQNPRYQVTQFGKPVTLSCSQTLNHNVMYWYQQKSSQAPKLLFHYYDKDFNNEADTPDNFQSRRPNTSFCFLDIRSPGLGDTAMYLCATSRVPASSYEQYFGPGTRLTVT.

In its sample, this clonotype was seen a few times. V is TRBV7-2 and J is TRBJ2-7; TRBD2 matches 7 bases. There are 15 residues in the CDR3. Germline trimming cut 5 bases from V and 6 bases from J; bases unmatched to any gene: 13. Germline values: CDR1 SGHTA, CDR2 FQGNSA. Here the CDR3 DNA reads TGTGCCAGCAGCCCCACTCCATTAGCGGGCCTCGAGCAGTACTTC. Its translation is CASSPTPLAGLEQYF.